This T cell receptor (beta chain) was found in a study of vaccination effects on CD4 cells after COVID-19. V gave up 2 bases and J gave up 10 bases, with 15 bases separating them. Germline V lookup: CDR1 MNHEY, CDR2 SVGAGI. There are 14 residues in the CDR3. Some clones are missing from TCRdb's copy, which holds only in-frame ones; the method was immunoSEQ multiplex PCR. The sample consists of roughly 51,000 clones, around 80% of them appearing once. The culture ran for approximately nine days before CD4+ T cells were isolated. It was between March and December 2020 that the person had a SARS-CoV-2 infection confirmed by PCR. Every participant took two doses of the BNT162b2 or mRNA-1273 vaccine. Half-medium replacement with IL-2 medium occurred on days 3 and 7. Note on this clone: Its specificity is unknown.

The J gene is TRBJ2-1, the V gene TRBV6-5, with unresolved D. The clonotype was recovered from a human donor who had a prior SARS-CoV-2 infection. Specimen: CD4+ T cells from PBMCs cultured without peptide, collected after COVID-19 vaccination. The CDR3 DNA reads TGTGCCAGCAGTTACATTAACATTTCCCGCGAGCAGTTCTTC. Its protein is CASSYINISREQFF.